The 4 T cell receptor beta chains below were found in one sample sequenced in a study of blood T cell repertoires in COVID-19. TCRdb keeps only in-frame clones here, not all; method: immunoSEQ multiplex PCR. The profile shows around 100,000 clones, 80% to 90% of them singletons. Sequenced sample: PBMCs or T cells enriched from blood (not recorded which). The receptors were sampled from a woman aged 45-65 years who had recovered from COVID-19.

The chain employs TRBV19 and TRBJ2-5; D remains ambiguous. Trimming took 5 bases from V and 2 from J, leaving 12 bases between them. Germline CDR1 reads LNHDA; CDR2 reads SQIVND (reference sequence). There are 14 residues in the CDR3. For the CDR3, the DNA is TGTGCCAGTAGTGTCTATAGTGGTCAAGAGACCCAGTACTTC. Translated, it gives CASSVYSGQETQYF.

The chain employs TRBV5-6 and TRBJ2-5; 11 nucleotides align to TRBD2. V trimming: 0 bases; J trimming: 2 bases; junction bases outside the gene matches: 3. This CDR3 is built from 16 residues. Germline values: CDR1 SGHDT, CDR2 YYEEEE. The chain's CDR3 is CASSLGLAGRQETQYF. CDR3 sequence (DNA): TGTGCCAGCAGCTTGGGACTAGCGGGAAGGCAAGAGACCCAGTACTTC.

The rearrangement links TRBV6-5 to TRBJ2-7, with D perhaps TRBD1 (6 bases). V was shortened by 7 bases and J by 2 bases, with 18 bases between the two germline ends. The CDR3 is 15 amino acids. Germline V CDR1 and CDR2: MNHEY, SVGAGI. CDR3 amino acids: CASNTGTLKTYEQYF. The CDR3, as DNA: TGTGCCAGCAACACCGGGACACTTAAGACCTACGAGCAGTACTTC.

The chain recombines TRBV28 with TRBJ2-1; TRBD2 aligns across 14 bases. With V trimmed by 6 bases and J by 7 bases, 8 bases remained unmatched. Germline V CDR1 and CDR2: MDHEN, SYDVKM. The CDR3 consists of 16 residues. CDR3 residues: CASRLRLAGGPNEQFF. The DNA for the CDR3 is TGTGCCAGCAGATTACGACTAGCGGGAGGGCCTAATGAGCAGTTCTTC.